This section outlines one T cell receptor beta chain sequence together with its context. The data originate from a study of blood T cell repertoires in COVID-19. Study as a whole: Sources were T cells, B-cell-depleted T cells, or PBMCs; the material itself was cDNA or gDNA.

In the original analysis: Estimation of nucleated cell counts relied on the amplification of reference gene primers. TCRdb keeps only in-frame clones here, not all; method: immunoSEQ multiplex PCR. V and J calls and clone size follow that table, whereas D and trimming were derived from the DNA. The repertoire holds some 90,000 clones, with roughly 82% as singletons. The V and J ends lost 6 bases and 4 bases, in that order; junction bases with no gene match: 7. This CDR3 has 14 residues. Germline V lookup: CDR1 MNHEY, CDR2 SVGAGI. The sequencing sample was made of peripheral blood. The rearrangement links TRBV6-5 to TRBJ1-2, with 8 bases lining up with TRBD1. The TCR comes from a man aged 65-85 years with active or convalescent COVID-19. The CDR3 spells CASRLKTGAYGYTF. CDR3 in DNA: TGTGCCAGCAGACTTAAGACAGGGGCCTATGGCTACACCTTC.